This T cell receptor (beta chain) was identified during a study of blood T cell repertoires in COVID-19. Study information: From T cells, B-cell-depleted T cells, or PBMCs came the material, which was cDNA or gDNA.

Original handling: Reference gene primer amplification in the assay estimated nucleated cell counts. Measured with immunoSEQ multiplex PCR; TCRdb has only the in-frame clones, and not every one. The V and J calls and the clone size are those of that table, but D and trimming were determined from the DNA. The sample consists of about 270,000 clones, about 87% of them appearing once. This study enrolled people aged about 18 to 100 from roughly 24 US geographic areas. Participant reports of clinical history set cohort assignment. The V and J ends lost 0 bases and 2 bases, in that order; junction bases with no gene match: 10. Germline CDR1 reads LGHNA; CDR2 reads YNFKEQ. The CDR3 sequence is 19 residues long.

The TCR was taken from a woman between 50 and 59 years old who had recovered from COVID-19. Specimen: PBMCs or T cells enriched from blood (not recorded which). This chain links TRBV4-2 with TRBJ2-1; 10 bases are a match to TRBD2. Here the CDR3 reads CASSQDSGRTYSAYNEQFF. CDR3 DNA sequence: TGTGCCAGCAGCCAAGATAGCGGGAGGACCTATAGCGCCTACAATGAGCAGTTCTTC.